This T cell receptor (beta chain) was retrieved from a study of blood T cell repertoires in COVID-19. The protocol was immunoSEQ multiplex PCR, while the TCRdb copy is restricted to in-frame clones and leaves out a portion. The sample includes hundreds of thousands of clones, approximately 91% seen only once; the top ten take approximately 1.3%. Exposed study participants had met a COVID-19 case within 2 weeks before entry. The CDR3 extends over 17 amino acids. Deletions cut 3 bases from V and 2 bases from J, with 17 bases between. From germline, CDR1 is LGHDT and CDR2 YNNKEL (reference sequence). The genes are TRBV3-1 (or the pseudogene TRBV3-2) and TRBJ2-1; tentatively, D is TRBD2 (5 bases). The receptor was derived from a woman younger than 35 who had been exposed to COVID-19. The sample taken for sequencing was PBMCs or T cells enriched from blood (not recorded which). The CDR3 DNA is TGTGCCAGCAGCCACCTCTTAGGAGGAGAGCCCTACAATGAGCAGTTCTTC. Its protein is CASSHLLGGEPYNEQFF.